This T cell receptor beta chain was retrieved from a study of T cells after yellow fever vaccination. Study summary: Libraries from low-cell-number fractions were prepared with the SMART-Seq v4 Ultra Low Input RNA kit.

Generation of TCR cDNA used 5'RACE template switching (which added a universal primer site and UMIs). TCRdb re-called the 5' RACE reads through MiXCR, storing one row per CDR3 protein. The sample has 450,000 to 600,000 distinct CDR3 sequences, 17% seen once; the top ten hold around a sixth. Study-level results: On re-exposure, the response was weaker but peaked faster, at day 5 versus 15. It was a small share of clonotypes that appeared in both CD4 and CD8 compartments.

This clonotype was observed a handful of times. The antigen is not known. This receptor was identified in a man aged 18 to 30 who received the YFV17D yellow fever vaccine. The sequencing here drew on PBMCs, taken roughly 5 days after the first yellow fever vaccination.

For the CDR3, the DNA is TGTGCCACCAGTGATCCTGGAGGGTCGACCCAGTACTTC. Encoded protein: CATSDPGGSTQYF. The chain uses TRBV24-1 and TRBJ2-5; a weak D match, TRBD2 (6 bases). The CDR3 totals 13 residues. Trimming took off 3 bases at V and 7 bases at J, with 11 bases between the two ends. Germline V gene sequence: CDR1 KGHDR, CDR2 SFDVKD.